The TCR beta chain described here comes from a study of cytomegalovirus exposure and HLA in healthy donors. Overall study findings and caveats: Whilst most TCR sequences proved rare, a subset of public TCRs occurred across many donors. Reported findings show TCR beta sequences accurately forecast HLA-A and HLA-B alleles in most subjects. It was in a later analysis that TCR association rates were seen to vary by HLA locus, highest for DRB1 and lowest for HLA-C.

V was clipped by 5 bases and J by 6 bases, with 8 bases between them. Germline V lookup: CDR1 MGHDK, CDR2 SYGVNS. This CDR3 has 12 amino acids. Concerning this clone itself: Its antigen remains unidentified.

60 Vbeta and 13 Jbeta primers were used in PCR. The table came from immunoSEQ multiplex PCR; TCRdb's copy has only in-frame clones and leaves some out. The table shows roughly 120,000 clones, with approximately 15% occurring only once. The J gene is TRBJ1-5, the V gene TRBV25-1, with D perhaps TRBD1 (5 bases). This sequence originates from a woman aged 18-30 years in good health and CMV-seronegative. The sample was PBMCs. The CDR3 sequence: CASSRQIQPQHF. CDR3 sequence (DNA): TGTGCCAGCAGTCGACAGATTCAGCCCCAGCATTTT.